This TCR beta chain is drawn from a study of Ad26.COV2.S vaccination and SARS-CoV-2 variants. Concerning this clone itself: As yet, its antigen is unknown. Its ends do not fully match the called genes, so a read error is possible.

Study-wide points: Higher spike-specific TCR breadth was found in vaccine recipients than in placebo recipients. After vaccination, substantial breadth of spike-specific CD8+ and CD4+ responses was reported.

Described treatment: 19 received Ad26.COV2.S at low or high dose, single or two shots; about five received placebo; per-sample allocation not given. Each sample was drawn 63 days after the first injection (of vaccine or placebo). The individual, an adult aged 18-55 years, was a donor in Boston. It was Wuhan-strain SARS-CoV-2 spike that the Ad26 vaccine vector expressed. The table came from immunoSEQ multiplex PCR; TCRdb's copy has only in-frame clones and leaves some out. The sample yields 350,000 to 500,000 clones, less than 95% seen once. Germline V gene sequence: CDR1 SGHNT, CDR2 YYREEE (reference sequence). The CDR3 totals 13 residues.

Sequencing was performed on peripheral blood, taken in a trial of Ad26.COV2.S vaccine versus placebo. The origin of this receptor is a person aged 18-60 years who received the Ad26.COV2.S COVID-19 vaccine or a placebo. The chain carries TRBV5-4 and TRBJ2-7; the D gene is possibly TRBD2 (6 bases). The CDR3 region is CASSLALEGSVDF. The CDR3 nucleotides read TGTGCCAGCAGCTTGGCCCTGGAGGGGAGTGTGGACTTC.